A selection of T cell receptor beta chains follows, all from one sample in a study of OX40 agonist ivuxolimab in advanced cancers. The data were produced by immunoSEQ multiplex PCR, yet TCRdb's version contains in-frame clones alone and is incomplete. The sample yields about 70,000 clones, around nine tenths seen once. The sequenced sample was CD4+ or CD8+ T cells sorted from blood, obtained in a trial of the OX40 agonist ivuxolimab. The receptors were sampled from an adult with an advanced solid tumor such as melanoma, head and neck, liver or kidney cancer. CDR3s include the opening cysteine and the closing phenylalanine or tryptophan. A D gene is named only where the DNA matches it firmly. Size tells how often a clone was seen (once, few, many) or the class of an expanded clone, and some rows leave it out.

J gene	clone size	V gene	D gene	CDR3 protein	CDR3 DNA
TRBJ1-4	NA	TRBV5-1	NA	CASSLSGGLNEKLFF	TGCGCCAGCAGCTTGAGTGGCGGATTAAATGAAAAACTGTTTTTT
TRBJ2-1	NA	TRBV11-3	TRBD2	CASSLVPPGTSGRREQFF	TGTGCCAGCAGCTTAGTACCACCCGGGACTAGCGGTCGTAGGGAGCAGTTCTTC
TRBJ2-7	NA	TRBV7-6	NA	CASSLDSGSYEQYF	TGTGCCAGCAGCTTAGACAGCGGTAGCTACGAGCAGTACTTC
TRBJ2-7	NA	TRBV5-5	TRBD1	CASSPSYRGVSSYEQYF	TGTGCCAGCAGCCCATCTTACAGGGGCGTAAGCTCCTACGAGCAGTACTTC
TRBJ1-4	NA	TRBV10-3	TRBD1	CAISEQGQGEKLFF	TGTGCCATCAGTGAACAGGGGCAGGGTGAAAAACTGTTTTTT
TRBJ2-7	NA	TRBV4-2	TRBD1	CASSQAFGTGIYEQYF	TGTGCCAGCAGCCAAGCTTTCGGGACAGGGATCTACGAGCAGTACTTC
TRBJ2-2	NA	TRBV9	NA	CASSAPGRAATGELFF	TGTGCCAGCAGCGCTCCGGGCCGGGCGGCCACCGGGGAGCTGTTTTTT
TRBJ2-7	NA	TRBV7-3	NA	CASSLTGGEQYF	TGTGCCAGCAGCTTAACGGGCGGCGAGCAGTACTTC
TRBJ2-4	NA	TRBV6-6	NA	CASTRATDIQYF	TGTGCCAGCACCAGGGCTACGGACATTCAGTACTTC
TRBJ2-2	NA	TRBV6-6	TRBD2	CASSLAGGVTGELFF	TGTGCCAGTAGCCTAGCGGGAGGCGTCACCGGGGAGCTGTTTTTT
TRBJ1-2	NA	TRBV2	NA	CAIQGYYGYTF	TGTGCCATTCAGGGATACTATGGCTACACCTTC
TRBJ2-1	NA	TRBV7-2	NA	CASSLDGGQFF	TGTGCCAGCAGCTTAGATGGGGGGCAGTTCTTC
TRBJ2-1	NA	TRBV7-9	TRBD1	CATGTELSEQFF	TGTGCTACCGGGACAGAACTAAGTGAGCAGTTCTTC
TRBJ1-3	NA	TRBV18	NA	CASSFTGPTSGNTIYF	TGTGCCAGCTCATTCACAGGGCCAACCTCTGGAAACACCATATATTTT
TRBJ1-5	once	TRBV6-5	NA	CASSFNRGRDQPQHF	TGTGCCAGCAGTTTTAATCGGGGGAGGGATCAGCCCCAGCATTTT
TRBJ2-1	NA	TRBV7-2	TRBD2	CATRTYSGRLNEQFF	TGTGCCACCAGAACTTATAGCGGGAGACTCAATGAGCAGTTCTTC
TRBJ1-5	NA	TRBV6-6	NA	CASSYSGGIQPQHF	TGTGCCAGCAGTTACTCCGGAGGGATCCAGCCCCAGCATTTT
TRBJ2-1	NA	TRBV28	TRBD2	CASSSPLGLAGVYNEQFF	TGTGCCAGCAGTTCGCCCTTAGGGCTAGCGGGAGTTTACAATGAGCAGTTCTTC
TRBJ2-7	NA	TRBV11-3	TRBD1	CASSLGTGDAYEQYF	TGTGCCAGCAGCTTGGGGACAGGGGATGCCTACGAGCAGTACTTC
TRBJ2-2	NA	TRBV6-5	TRBD2	CASSYSKSGSHGELFF	TGTGCCAGCAGTTACTCGAAAAGCGGGAGTCACGGGGAGCTGTTTTTT
TRBJ1-4	NA	TRBV5-1	NA	CASSYQGTTREKLFF	TGCGCCAGCTCCTATCAGGGCACTACCAGGGAAAAACTGTTTTTT
TRBJ2-7	NA	TRBV7-2	NA	CASSQIRQSEQYF	TGTGCCAGCAGCCAGATCAGGCAGTCCGAGCAGTACTTC
TRBJ1-4	NA	TRBV28	NA	CASRSKTTGEKLFF	TGTGCCAGCAGATCGAAGACAACAGGGGAAAAACTGTTTTTT
TRBJ2-1	NA	TRBV7-8	TRBD2	CASLVGLANYNEQFF	TGTGCCAGCCTTGTGGGACTAGCGAATTACAATGAGCAGTTCTTC
TRBJ2-5	once	TRBV21-1	NA	CASSKDGLAEETQYF	TGTGCCAGCAGCAAAGATGGCCTAGCGGAAGAGACCCAGTACTTC
TRBJ2-5	NA	TRBV5-8	NA	CASSGGTLQETQYF	TGTGCCAGCAGCGGCGGGACGCTACAAGAGACCCAGTACTTC
TRBJ1-1	NA	TRBV5-1	TRBD1	CASSWTGGMNTEAFF	TGCGCCAGCAGCTGGACAGGGGGCATGAACACTGAAGCTTTCTTT
TRBJ1-1	once	TRBV5-4	TRBD1	CASSFGQEGAFF	TGTGCCAGCAGCTTTGGACAGGAGGGAGCTTTCTTT
TRBJ1-3	NA	TRBV5-8	NA	CASSLGAGTFGNTIYF	TGTGCCAGCAGCTTGGGGGCTGGGACATTCGGAAACACCATATATTTT
TRBJ1-2	NA	TRBV4-3	NA	CASSQVFAGVYGYTF	TGCGCCAGCAGCCAAGTTTTTGCAGGGGTCTATGGCTACACCTTC
TRBJ2-7	NA	TRBV4-3	TRBD2	CASSLLAGGSYEQYF	TGCGCCAGCAGCCTCCTAGCGGGAGGCTCCTACGAGCAGTACTTC
TRBJ2-1	NA	TRBV30	NA	CAWREPGRNEQFF	TGTGCCTGGAGAGAACCGGGACGCAATGAGCAGTTCTTC
TRBJ2-6	NA	TRBV5-1	NA	CASSLAPLSGANVLTF	TGCGCCAGCAGCTTGGCCCCCCTCTCTGGGGCCAACGTCCTGACTTTC
TRBJ1-1	NA	TRBV6-6	NA	CASSYSGVQNTEAFF	TGTGCCAGCAGTTACTCGGGGGTCCAAAACACTGAAGCTTTCTTT
TRBJ1-2	NA	TRBV5-5	TRBD1	CASSLVGQDLYGYTF	TGTGCCAGCAGCTTGGTCGGACAGGACCTATATGGCTACACCTTC
TRBJ2-1	NA	TRBV7-2	NA	CASSDRGRQFF	TGTGCCAGCAGCGATAGGGGGAGGCAGTTCTTC
TRBJ2-7	NA	TRBV6-1	NA	CASSETGSEQYF	TGTGCCAGCAGTGAAACGGGAAGTGAACAGTACTTC
TRBJ1-4	once	TRBV7-6	NA	CASSFRGSYNEKLFF	TGTGCCAGCAGCTTCAGGGGTTCATATAATGAAAAACTGTTTTTT
TRBJ2-3	NA	TRBV7-2	TRBD2	CASSKLAGADTQYF	TGTGCCAGCAGCAAGCTAGCGGGAGCTGATACGCAGTATTTT
TRBJ2-7	NA	TRBV20-1	NA	CSASDEQYF	TGCAGTGCTAGTGATGAGCAGTACTTC
TRBJ1-4	NA	TRBV30	NA	CAWSVSEHLYEKLFF	TGTGCCTGGAGTGTTAGTGAACACCTTTATGAAAAACTGTTTTTT
TRBJ1-2	NA	TRBV29-1	NA	CSVGEQGKHAGYTF	TGCAGCGTTGGGGAGCAGGGGAAACATGCTGGCTACACCTTC
TRBJ1-2	NA	TRBV5-1	NA	CASSLAGASGYTF	TGCGCCAGCAGCTTGGCTGGGGCTTCTGGCTACACCTTC
TRBJ1-1	few	TRBV7-2	NA	CASRLQGSTEAFF	TGTGCCAGCAGACTACAGGGTAGTACTGAAGCTTTCTTT
TRBJ2-1	few	TRBV15	NA	CATSRVTPNNEQFF	TGTGCCACCAGCAGAGTTACGCCGAACAATGAGCAGTTCTTC
TRBJ1-1	NA	TRBV14	NA	CASSQRRGGTEAFF	TGTGCCAGCAGCCAACGCCGGGGGGGCACTGAAGCTTTCTTT
TRBJ2-7	NA	TRBV7-2	TRBD2	CASSPTSDQSYEQYF	TGTGCCAGCAGCCCGACTAGCGACCAATCCTACGAGCAGTACTTC
TRBJ1-6	NA	TRBV9	NA	CASSVGIAGRYSPLHF	TGTGCCAGCAGCGTAGGAATAGCTGGACGATATTCACCCCTCCACTTT
TRBJ1-4	NA	TRBV7-9	NA	CASSFLLDNEKLFF	TGTGCCAGCAGCTTTCTGTTAGATAATGAAAAACTGTTTTTT
TRBJ1-2	NA	TRBV6-1	NA	CASRDRTFNYGYTF	TGTGCCAGCCGTGACAGAACTTTTAACTATGGCTACACCTTC
TRBJ2-5	NA	TRBV30	TRBD1	CAWTRGDRVQETQYF	TGTGCCTGGACGCGAGGGGACAGGGTGCAAGAGACCCAGTACTTC
TRBJ1-5	NA	TRBV9	NA	CASGGQVQPQHF	TGTGCCAGCGGCGGGCAGGTCCAGCCCCAGCATTTT
TRBJ1-1	NA	TRBV7-2	TRBD1	CASSPQGALLGTEAFF	TGTGCCAGCAGCCCTCAGGGGGCCCTATTGGGGACTGAAGCTTTCTTT
TRBJ1-5	NA	TRBV4-3	NA	CASSQGGEVGQPQHF	TGCGCCAGCAGCCAAGGGGGGGAGGTGGGCCAGCCCCAGCATTTT
TRBJ1-3	NA	TRBV4-2	NA	CASSQGRDSGNTIYF	TGTGCCAGCAGCCAAGGCAGGGACTCTGGAAACACCATATATTTT